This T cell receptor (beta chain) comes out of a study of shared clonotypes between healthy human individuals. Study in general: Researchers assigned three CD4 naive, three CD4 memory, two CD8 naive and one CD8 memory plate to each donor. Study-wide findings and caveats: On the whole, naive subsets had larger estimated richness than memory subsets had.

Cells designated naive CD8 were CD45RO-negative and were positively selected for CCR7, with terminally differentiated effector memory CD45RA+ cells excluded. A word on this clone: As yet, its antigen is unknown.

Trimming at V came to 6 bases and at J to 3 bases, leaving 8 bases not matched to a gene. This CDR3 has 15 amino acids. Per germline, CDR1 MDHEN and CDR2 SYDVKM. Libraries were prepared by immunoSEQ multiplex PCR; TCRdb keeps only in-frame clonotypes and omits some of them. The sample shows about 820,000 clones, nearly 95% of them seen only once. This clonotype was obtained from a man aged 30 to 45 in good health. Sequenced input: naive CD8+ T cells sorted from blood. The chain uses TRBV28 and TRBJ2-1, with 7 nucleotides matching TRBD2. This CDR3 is CASSWGLQRYNEQFF. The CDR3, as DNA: TGTGCCAGCAGCTGGGGACTACAACGCTACAATGAGCAGTTCTTC.